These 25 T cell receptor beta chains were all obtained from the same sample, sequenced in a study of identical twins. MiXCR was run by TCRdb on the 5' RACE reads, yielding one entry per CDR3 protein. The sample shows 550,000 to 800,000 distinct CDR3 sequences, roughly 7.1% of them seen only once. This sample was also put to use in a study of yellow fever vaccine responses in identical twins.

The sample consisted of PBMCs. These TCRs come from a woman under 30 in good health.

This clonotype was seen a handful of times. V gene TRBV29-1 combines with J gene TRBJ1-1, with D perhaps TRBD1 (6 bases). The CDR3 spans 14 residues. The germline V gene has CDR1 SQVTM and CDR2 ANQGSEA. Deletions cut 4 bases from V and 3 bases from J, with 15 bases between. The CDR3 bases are TGCAGCGTTGGCGGGACATCGGGGTACACTGAAGCTTTCTTT. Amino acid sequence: CSVGGTSGYTEAFF.

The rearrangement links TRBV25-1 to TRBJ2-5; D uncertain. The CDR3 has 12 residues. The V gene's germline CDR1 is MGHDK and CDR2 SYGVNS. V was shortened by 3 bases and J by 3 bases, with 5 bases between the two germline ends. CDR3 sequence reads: CASSEREETQYF. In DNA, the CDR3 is TGTGCCAGCAGTGAGAGAGAAGAGACCCAGTACTTC.

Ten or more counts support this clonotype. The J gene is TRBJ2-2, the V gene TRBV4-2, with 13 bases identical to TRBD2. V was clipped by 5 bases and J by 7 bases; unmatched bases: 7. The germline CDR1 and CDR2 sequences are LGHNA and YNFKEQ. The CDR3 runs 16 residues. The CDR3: CASSSGLAGVVGELFF. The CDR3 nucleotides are TGTGCCAGCAGCTCTGGACTAGCGGGAGTAGTCGGGGAGCTGTTTTTT.

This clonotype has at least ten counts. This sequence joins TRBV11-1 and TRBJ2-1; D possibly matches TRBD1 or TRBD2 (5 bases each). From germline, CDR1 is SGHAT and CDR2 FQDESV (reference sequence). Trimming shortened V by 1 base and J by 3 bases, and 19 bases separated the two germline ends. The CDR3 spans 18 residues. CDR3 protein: CASSLEIEVRGYYNEQFF. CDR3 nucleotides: TGTGCCAGCAGCTTAGAAATAGAAGTGAGGGGCTACTACAATGAGCAGTTCTTC.

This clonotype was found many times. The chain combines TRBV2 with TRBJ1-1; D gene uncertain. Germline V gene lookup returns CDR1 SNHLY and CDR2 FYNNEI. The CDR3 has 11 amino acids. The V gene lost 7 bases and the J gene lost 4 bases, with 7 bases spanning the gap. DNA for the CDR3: TGTGCCAGCACCTGGGGCACTGAAGCTTTCTTT. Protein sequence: CASTWGTEAFF.

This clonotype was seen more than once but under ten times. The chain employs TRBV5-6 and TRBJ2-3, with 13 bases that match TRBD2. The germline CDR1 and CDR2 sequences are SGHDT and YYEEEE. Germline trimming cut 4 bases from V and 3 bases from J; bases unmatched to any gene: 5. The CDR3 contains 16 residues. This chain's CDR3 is CASSRGLAGRTDTQYF. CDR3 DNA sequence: TGTGCCAGCAGCCGGGGACTAGCGGGGAGAACAGATACGCAGTATTTT.

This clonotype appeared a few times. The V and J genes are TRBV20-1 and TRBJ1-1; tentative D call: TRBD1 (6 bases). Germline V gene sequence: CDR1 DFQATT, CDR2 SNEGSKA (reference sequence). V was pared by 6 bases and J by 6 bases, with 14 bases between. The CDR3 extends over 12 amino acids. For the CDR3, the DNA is TGCAGTGCCGGGCGGGGGCAAGCTGAAGCTTTCTTT. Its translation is CSAGRGQAEAFF.

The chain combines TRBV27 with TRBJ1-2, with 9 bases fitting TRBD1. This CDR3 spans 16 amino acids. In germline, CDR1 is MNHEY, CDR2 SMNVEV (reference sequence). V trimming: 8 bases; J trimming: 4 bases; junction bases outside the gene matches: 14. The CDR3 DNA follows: TGTGCCAGCCAACCCCTGGGGGGACAGGGTAGCTATGGCTACACCTTC. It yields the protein CASQPLGGQGSYGYTF.

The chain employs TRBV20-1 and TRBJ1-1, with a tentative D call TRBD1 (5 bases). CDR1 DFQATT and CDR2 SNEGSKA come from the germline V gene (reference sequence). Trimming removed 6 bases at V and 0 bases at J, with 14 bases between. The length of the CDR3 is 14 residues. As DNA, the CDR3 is TGCAGTGCCATCCTCTGGGGGTTGAACACTGAAGCTTTCTTT. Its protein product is CSAILWGLNTEAFF.

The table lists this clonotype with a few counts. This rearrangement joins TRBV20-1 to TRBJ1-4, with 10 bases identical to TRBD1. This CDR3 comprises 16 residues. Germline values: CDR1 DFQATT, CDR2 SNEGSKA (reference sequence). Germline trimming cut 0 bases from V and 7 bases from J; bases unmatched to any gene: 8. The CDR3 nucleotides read TGCAGTGCTAGAGATCCCTCCGGGACAGGGGCTGAAAAACTGTTTTTT. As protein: CSARDPSGTGAEKLFF.

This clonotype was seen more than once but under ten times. The CDR3 DNA reads TGTGCCAGCAGCGTTGGGGGGAGGGCCTCAATACACATATACAATGAGCAGTTCTTC. It is translated as CASSVGGRASIHIYNEQFF. This rearrangement joins TRBV12-3 or TRBV12-4 to TRBJ2-1; TRBD2 matches 7 bases. CDR3 length: 19 residues. Trimming at V came to 6 bases and at J to 4 bases, leaving 21 bases not matched to a gene.

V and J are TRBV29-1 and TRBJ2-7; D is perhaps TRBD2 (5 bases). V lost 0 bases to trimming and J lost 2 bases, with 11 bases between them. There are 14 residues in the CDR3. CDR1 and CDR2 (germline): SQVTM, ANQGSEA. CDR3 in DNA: TGCAGCGTTGAAGATGCGAGACTACCCTACGAGCAGTACTTC. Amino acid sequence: CSVEDARLPYEQYF.

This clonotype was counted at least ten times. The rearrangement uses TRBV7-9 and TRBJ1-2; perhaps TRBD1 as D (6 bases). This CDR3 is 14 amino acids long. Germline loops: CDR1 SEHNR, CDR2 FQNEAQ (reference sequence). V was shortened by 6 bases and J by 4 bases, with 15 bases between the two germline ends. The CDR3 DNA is TGTGCCAGCAGGGGGACACCCCACTCCTATGGCTACACCTTC. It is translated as CASRGTPHSYGYTF.

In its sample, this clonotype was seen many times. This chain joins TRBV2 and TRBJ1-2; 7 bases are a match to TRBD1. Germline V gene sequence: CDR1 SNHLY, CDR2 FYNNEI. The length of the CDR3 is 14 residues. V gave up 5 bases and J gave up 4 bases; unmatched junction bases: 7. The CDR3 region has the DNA TGTGCCAGCAGTTTCACAGGGGCCCTCTATGGCTACACCTTC. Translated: CASSFTGALYGYTF.

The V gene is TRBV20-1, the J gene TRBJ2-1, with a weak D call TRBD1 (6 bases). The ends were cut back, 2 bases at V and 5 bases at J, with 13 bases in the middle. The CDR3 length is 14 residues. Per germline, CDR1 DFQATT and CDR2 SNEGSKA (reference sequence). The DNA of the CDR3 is TGCAGTGCTAGACAGGGGCCAGCACACAATGAGCAGTTCTTC. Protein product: CSARQGPAHNEQFF.

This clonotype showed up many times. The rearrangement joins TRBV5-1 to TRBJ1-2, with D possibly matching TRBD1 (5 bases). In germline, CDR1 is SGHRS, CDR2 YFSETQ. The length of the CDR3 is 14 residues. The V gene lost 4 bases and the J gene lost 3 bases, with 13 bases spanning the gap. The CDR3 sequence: CASSPGDSHYGYTF. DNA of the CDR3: TGCGCCAGCAGCCCCGGTGACAGCCACTATGGCTACACCTTC.

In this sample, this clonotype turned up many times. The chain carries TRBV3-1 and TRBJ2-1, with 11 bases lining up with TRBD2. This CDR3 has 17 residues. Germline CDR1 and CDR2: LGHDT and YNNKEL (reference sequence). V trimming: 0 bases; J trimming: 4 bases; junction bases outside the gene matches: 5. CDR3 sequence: CASSQEAGTSGYNEQFF. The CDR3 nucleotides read TGTGCCAGCAGCCAAGAGGCCGGGACTAGCGGTTACAATGAGCAGTTCTTC.

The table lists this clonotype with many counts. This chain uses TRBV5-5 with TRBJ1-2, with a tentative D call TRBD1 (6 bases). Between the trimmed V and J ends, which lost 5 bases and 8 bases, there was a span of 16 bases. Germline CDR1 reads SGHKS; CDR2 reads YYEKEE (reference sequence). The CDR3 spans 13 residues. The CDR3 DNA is TGTGCCAGCAGTTGGACAGCCACTAGCGGCTACACCTTC. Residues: CASSWTATSGYTF.

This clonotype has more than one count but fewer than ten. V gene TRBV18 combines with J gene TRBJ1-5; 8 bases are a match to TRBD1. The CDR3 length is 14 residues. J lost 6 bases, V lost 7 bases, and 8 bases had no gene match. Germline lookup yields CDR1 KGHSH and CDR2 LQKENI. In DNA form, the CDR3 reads TGTGCCAGCTGGACAGGGAGTAGGAGTCAGCCCCAGCATTTT. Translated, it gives CASWTGSRSQPQHF.

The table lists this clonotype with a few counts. This CDR3 is CASSSETAYNEQFF. The CDR3 coding sequence is TGTGCCAGCAGTTCCGAGACCGCATACAATGAGCAGTTCTTC. The chain combines TRBV12-3 or TRBV12-4 with TRBJ2-1; D is unclear. The CDR3 totals 14 residues. Between the trimmed V and J ends, which lost 4 bases and 4 bases, there was a span of 11 bases.

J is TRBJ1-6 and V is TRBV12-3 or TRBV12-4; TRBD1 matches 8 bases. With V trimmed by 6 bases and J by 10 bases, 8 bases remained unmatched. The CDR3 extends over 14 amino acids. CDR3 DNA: TGTGCCAGCAGCCTCACAGGGGGGAGATCACCCCTCCACTTT. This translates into CASSLTGGRSPLHF.

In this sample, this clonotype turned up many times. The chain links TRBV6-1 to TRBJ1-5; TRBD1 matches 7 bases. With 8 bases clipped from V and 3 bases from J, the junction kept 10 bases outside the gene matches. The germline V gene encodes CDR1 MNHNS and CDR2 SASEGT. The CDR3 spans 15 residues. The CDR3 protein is CASGRTGALNQPQHF. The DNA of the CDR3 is TGTGCCAGCGGGAGGACAGGCGCCCTCAATCAGCCCCAGCATTTT.

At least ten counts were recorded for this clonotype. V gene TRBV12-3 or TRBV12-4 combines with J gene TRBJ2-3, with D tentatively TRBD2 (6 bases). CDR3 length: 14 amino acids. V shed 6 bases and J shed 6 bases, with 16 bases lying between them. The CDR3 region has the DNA TGTGCCAGCAGGACTAGAGGGAGACCCGATACGCAGTATTTT. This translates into CASRTRGRPDTQYF.

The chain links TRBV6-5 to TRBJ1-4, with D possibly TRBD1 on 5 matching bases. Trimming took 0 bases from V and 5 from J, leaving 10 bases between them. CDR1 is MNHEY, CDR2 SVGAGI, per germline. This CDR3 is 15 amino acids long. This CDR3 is CASSYSRRGNEKLFF. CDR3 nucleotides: TGTGCCAGCAGTTACTCGCGACGGGGGAATGAAAAACTGTTTTTT.

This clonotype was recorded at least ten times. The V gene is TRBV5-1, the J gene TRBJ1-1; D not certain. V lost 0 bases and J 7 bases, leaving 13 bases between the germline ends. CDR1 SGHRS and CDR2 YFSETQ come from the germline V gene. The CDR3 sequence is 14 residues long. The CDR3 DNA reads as TGCGCCAGCAGCTTGGTTTCGCAGGCGGGTGAAGCTTTCTTT. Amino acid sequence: CASSLVSQAGEAFF.